What follows are 9 T cell receptor beta chains derived from one specimen sequenced in a study of shared clonotypes between healthy human individuals (dated by TCRdb to 2020 to 2021). Receptors were amplified or captured by the immunoSEQ multiplex PCR assay. TCRdb re-hosts the immuneACCESS table, in-frame sequences only. Its copies lack some clones; in the studies checked, an unresolved V gene accounts for under half of them, and the cause for the rest is not known. In this sample the table shows fewer than 1.6 million clones, approximately 98.5% of which occur a single time. The top ten clonotypes cover around 0.33% of the sample. Sequenced material: naive CD4+ T cells sorted from blood. The sample's cell subset or site, from its label and the paper: CD45RA+ positively selected. Source of these receptors: a young man in good health.

Of note for this clone: The same CDR3 can be traced to other DNA sequences in this sample. This chain links TRBV20-1 with TRBJ2-7, with D unresolved. CDR1 and CDR2 (germline): DFQATT, SNEGSKA (reference sequence). This CDR3 is 10 amino acids long. V was pared by 1 base and J by 6 bases, with 4 bases between. CDR3 amino acids: CSARVGEQYF. In nucleotides, the CDR3 is TGCAGTGCTAGAGTTGGCGAGCAGTACTTC.

CDR3 sequence reads: CASSQGLALADTQYF. DNA of the CDR3: TGTGCCAGCAGCCAAGGGCTAGCGTTGGCAGATACGCAGTATTTT. V and J are TRBV4-2 and TRBJ2-3, with D perhaps TRBD2 (6 bases). Germline CDR1 reads LGHNA; CDR2 reads YNFKEQ. This CDR3 is 15 amino acids long. Deletions cut 1 base from V and 4 bases from J, with 12 bases between.

The chain employs TRBV28 and TRBJ1-5, with 11 bases lining up with TRBD1. CDR1 is MDHEN and CDR2 is SYDVKM in the germline V gene. This CDR3 comprises 17 residues. V lost 2 bases and J lost 3; bases outside the gene matches: 6. CDR3 loop: CASSLGGQGAVNQPQHF. The CDR3 DNA reads as TGTGCCAGCAGTTTAGGTGGACAGGGGGCTGTCAATCAGCCCCAGCATTTT.

The CDR3: CASSQDRAEGHNEQFF. DNA of the CDR3: TGCGCCAGCAGCCAAGACAGGGCTGAGGGCCACAATGAGCAGTTCTTC. This chain joins TRBV4-1 and TRBJ2-1; possibly TRBD1 or TRBD2 for D (5 bases each). Germline V gene lookup returns CDR1 MGHRA and CDR2 YSYEKL. The CDR3 contains 16 residues. Trimming took 0 bases from V and 5 from J, leaving 14 bases between them.

The chain uses TRBV18 and TRBJ2-1; the D is unclear. From germline, CDR1 is KGHSH and CDR2 LQKENI. V was shortened by 2 bases and J by 5 bases, with 10 bases between the two germline ends. The CDR3 has 14 residues. In nucleotides, the CDR3 is TGTGCCAGCTCACCAGCCGGGCCTAACAATGAGCAGTTCTTC. This sequence encodes CASSPAGPNNEQFF.

The table lists this clone with a count of one. The chain couples TRBV5-4 to TRBJ2-1, with D possibly being TRBD2 (6 bases). The CDR3 runs to 15 residues. CDR1 SGHNT and CDR2 YYREEE come from the germline V gene (reference sequence). The V gene lost 3 bases and the J gene lost 9 bases, with 19 bases spanning the gap. This chain's CDR3 is CASSSPGVRKGEQFF. The DNA of the CDR3 is TGTGCCAGCAGCTCCCCGGGAGTACGGAAGGGTGAGCAGTTCTTC. The complete variable domain, with remaining parts taken from reference TRBV5-4 and TRBJ2-1, reads ETGVTQSPTHLIKTRGQQVTLRCSSQSGHNTVSWYQQALGQGPQFIFQYYREEENGRGNFPPRFSGLQFPNYSSELNVNALELDDSALYLCASSSPGVRKGEQFFGPGTRLTVL.

The rearrangement joins TRBV5-4 to TRBJ1-1; D remains ambiguous. Germline V gene lookup returns CDR1 SGHNT and CDR2 YYREEE (reference sequence). The V end was cut by 1 base, the J end by 4 bases, with 8 bases between. The CDR3 sequence is 13 residues long. The CDR3 nucleotides read TGTGCCAGCAGCTTGCCCCTTTTCACTGAAGCTTTCTTT. Its translation is CASSLPLFTEAFF.

V usage is TRBV4-1 and J usage is TRBJ2-2; possible D gene TRBD1, 6 bases. V dropped 4 bases and J dropped 0 bases, with 9 bases sitting between them. CDR3 length: 15 amino acids. The germline gives CDR1 MGHRA, CDR2 YSYEKL. CDR3: CASSPRTANTGELFF. In DNA form, the CDR3 reads TGCGCCAGCAGCCCCAGGACAGCGAACACCGGGGAGCTGTTTTTT.

This chain joins TRBV5-1 and TRBJ2-7; tentative D call: TRBD1 (6 bases). The CDR3 sequence is 16 residues long. Trimming cost V 0 bases and J 2 bases, with 15 bases left between them. Germline values: CDR1 SGHRS, CDR2 YFSETQ. The CDR3 here is CASSLAIGGITYEQYF. CDR3 nucleotides: TGCGCCAGCAGCTTGGCCATTGGGGGCATAACCTACGAGCAGTACTTC. The whole variable domain, filled in from reference TRBV5-1 and TRBJ2-7, reads KAGVTQTPRYLIKTRGQQVTLSCSPISGHRSVSWYQQTPGQGLQFLFEYFSETQRNKGNFPGRFSGRQFSNSRSEMNVSTLELGDSALYLCASSLAIGGITYEQYFGPGTRLTVT.